Sequencing of this TCR beta chain was carried out in a study of T and B cells in COVID-19 patients. Study conclusions and caveats: Active COVID-19 showed highly clonal TRB repertoires; recovery showed diversity and richness above healthy donors.

BIOMED2 TRB-A/B primer pools were used in multiplex TRB PCR. From the multiplex PCR reads, TCRdb called clonotypes with MiXCR, one entry per CDR3 protein. The sample yields 3,500 or so distinct CDR3 sequences, 28% seen once. Notes on this clonotype: Its antigen is still unknown.

Blood genomic DNA input for TRB amplification was roughly 250-500 ng. Trimming shortened V by 3 bases and J by 8 bases, and 13 bases separated the two germline ends. The germline V gene encodes CDR1 LNHNV and CDR2 YYDKDF (reference sequence). This CDR3 comprises 13 residues. V is TRBV15 and J is TRBJ1-1, with D possibly being TRBD1 (6 bases). Sample: blood. The receptor was isolated from a human donor with active COVID-19. The donor label of this sample is uncertain. This CDR3 reads CATSSSPRGEAFF. The CDR3 bases are TGTGCCACCAGCAGTAGCCCGAGGGGGGAAGCTTTCTTT.